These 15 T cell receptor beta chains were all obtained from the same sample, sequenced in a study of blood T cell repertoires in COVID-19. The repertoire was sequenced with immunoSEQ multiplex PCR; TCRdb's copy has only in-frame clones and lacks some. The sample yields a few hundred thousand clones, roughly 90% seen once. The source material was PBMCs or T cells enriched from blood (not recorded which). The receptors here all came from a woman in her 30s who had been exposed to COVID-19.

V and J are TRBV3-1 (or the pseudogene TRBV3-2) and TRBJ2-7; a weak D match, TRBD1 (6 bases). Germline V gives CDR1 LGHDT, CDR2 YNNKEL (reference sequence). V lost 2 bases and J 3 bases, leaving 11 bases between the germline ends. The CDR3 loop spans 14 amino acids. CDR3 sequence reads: CASSQLGGHYEQYF. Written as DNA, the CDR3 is TGTGCCAGCAGCCAATTAGGGGGACACTACGAGCAGTACTTC.

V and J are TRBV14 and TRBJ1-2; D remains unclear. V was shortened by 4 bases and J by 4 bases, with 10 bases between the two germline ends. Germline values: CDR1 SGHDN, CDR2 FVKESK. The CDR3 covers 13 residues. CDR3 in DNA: TGTGCCAGCAGCCCCATAGGAGGCTATGGCTACACCTTC. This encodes CASSPIGGYGYTF.

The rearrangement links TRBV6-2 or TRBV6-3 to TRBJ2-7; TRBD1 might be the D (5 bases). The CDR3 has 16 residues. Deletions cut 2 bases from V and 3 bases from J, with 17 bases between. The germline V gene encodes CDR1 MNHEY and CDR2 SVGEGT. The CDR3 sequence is CASSYRHPGQGYEQYF. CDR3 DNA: TGTGCCAGCAGTTACCGCCACCCCGGGCAGGGCTACGAGCAGTACTTC.

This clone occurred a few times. CDR3 amino acids: CASSFSRYSYEQYF. CDR3 coding DNA: TGTGCCAGCAGTTTCTCCAGGTACTCCTACGAGCAGTACTTC. This chain connects TRBV27 to TRBJ2-7; D uncertain. Trimming removed 3 bases at V and 0 bases at J, with 9 bases between. The CDR3 runs 14 residues. Looked up from germline, CDR1 is MNHEY and CDR2 is SMNVEV (reference sequence).

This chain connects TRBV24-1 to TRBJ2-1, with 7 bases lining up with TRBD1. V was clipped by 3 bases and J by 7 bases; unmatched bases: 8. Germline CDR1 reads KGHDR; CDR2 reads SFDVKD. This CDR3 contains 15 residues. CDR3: CATSDRQGRLNEQFF. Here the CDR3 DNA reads TGTGCCACCAGTGATCGACAGGGCAGACTGAATGAGCAGTTCTTC.

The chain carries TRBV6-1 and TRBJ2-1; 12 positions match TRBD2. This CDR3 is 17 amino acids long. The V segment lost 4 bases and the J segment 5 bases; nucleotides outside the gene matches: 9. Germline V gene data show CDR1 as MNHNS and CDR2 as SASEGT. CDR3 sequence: CASSAGLAGLPHNEQFF. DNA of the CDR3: TGTGCCAGCAGTGCAGGACTAGCGGGATTGCCTCACAATGAGCAGTTCTTC.

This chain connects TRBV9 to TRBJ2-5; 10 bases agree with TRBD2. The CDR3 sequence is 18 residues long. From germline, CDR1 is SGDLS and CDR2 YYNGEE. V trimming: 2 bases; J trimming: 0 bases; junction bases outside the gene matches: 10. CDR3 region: CASSVGTSGAKYQETQYF. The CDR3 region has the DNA TGTGCCAGCAGCGTTGGTACTAGCGGGGCGAAATACCAAGAGACCCAGTACTTC.

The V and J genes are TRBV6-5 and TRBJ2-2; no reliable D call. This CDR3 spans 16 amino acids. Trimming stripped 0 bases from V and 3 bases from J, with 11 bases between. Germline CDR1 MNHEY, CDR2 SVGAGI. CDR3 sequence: CASSYSHAAHTGELFF. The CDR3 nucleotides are TGTGCCAGCAGTTACTCCCACGCGGCTCACACCGGGGAGCTGTTTTTT.

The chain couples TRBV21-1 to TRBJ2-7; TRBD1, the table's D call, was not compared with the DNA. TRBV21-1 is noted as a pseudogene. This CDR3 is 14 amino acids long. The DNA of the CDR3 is TGTGCCAGCAGCATCGGACAGGGTGCCTACGAGCAGTACTTC. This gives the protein CASSIGQGAYEQYF.

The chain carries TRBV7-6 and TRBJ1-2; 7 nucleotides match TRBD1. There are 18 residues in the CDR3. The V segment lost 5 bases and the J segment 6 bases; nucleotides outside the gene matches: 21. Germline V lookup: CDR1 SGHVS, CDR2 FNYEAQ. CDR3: CASSRDPSLRDRGNGYTF. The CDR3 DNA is TGTGCCAGCAGCCGGGACCCCAGCCTTCGGGACAGAGGGAATGGCTACACCTTC.

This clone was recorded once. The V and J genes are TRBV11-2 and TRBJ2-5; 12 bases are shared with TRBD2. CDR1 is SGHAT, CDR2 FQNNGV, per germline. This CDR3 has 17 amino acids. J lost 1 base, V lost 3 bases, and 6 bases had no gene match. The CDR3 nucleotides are TGTGCCAGCAGCTTGGCACTAGCGGGAGGTACCCAAGAGACCCAGTACTTC. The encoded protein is CASSLALAGGTQETQYF. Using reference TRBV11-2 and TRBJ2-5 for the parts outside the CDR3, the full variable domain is EAGVAQSPRYKIIEKRQSVAFWCNPISGHATLYWYQQILGQGPKLLIQFQNNGVVDDSQLPKDRFSAERLKGVDSTLKIQPAKLEDSAVYLCASSLALAGGTQETQYFGPGTRLLVL.

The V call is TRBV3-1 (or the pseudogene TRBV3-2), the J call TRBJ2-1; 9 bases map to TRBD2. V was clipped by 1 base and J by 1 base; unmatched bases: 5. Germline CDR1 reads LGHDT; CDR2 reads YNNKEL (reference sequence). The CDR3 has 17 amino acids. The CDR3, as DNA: TGTGCCAGCAGCCAAGTACCTAGCGGGATTTCCTACAATGAGCAGTTCTTC. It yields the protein CASSQVPSGISYNEQFF.

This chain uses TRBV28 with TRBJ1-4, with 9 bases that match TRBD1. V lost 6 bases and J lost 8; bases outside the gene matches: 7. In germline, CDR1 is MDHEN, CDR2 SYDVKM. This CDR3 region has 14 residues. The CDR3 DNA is TGTGCCAGCAGCCCCGGGACAGGGTCAGAAAAACTGTTTTTT. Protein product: CASSPGTGSEKLFF.

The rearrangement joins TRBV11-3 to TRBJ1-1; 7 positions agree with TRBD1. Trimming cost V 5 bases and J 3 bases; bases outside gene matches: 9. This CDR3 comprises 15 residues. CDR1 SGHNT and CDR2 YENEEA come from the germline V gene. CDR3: CASSRGQPGDTEAFF. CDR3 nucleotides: TGTGCCAGCAGCAGGGGACAGCCAGGAGACACTGAAGCTTTCTTT.

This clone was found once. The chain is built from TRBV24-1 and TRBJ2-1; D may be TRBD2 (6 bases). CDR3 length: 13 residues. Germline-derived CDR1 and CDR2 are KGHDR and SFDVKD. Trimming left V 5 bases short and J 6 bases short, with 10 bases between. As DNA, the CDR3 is TGTGCCACCAGTGGCGGGGCTTCCAATGAGCAGTTCTTC. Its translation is CATSGGASNEQFF.